Shown below are 6 T cell receptor beta chains from a single sample sequenced in a study of identical twins. TCRdb fed the 5' RACE reads into MiXCR, producing one record per CDR3 protein. This table has 200,000 or so distinct CDR3 sequences, 15% to 20% appearing once. This same sample was also taken into another study, of T cells expressing NK-cell markers.

The sample comprised CD8+ T cells sorted from blood. These receptors originate from a woman aged 18-30 years in good health.

This clonotype was picked up a small number of times. The chain links TRBV7-9 to TRBJ2-7; D not resolved. The CDR3 runs 14 residues. The germline V and J ends were trimmed by 5 bases and 5 bases, with 16 bases remaining between them. CDR1 SEHNR and CDR2 FQNEAQ come from the germline V gene (reference sequence). CDR3 sequence (DNA): TGTGCCAGCAGCGCCTCAGGTCCATCCAACGAGCAGTACTTC. Translated, it gives CASSASGPSNEQYF.

This clonotype was detected a few times. The rearrangement links TRBV20-1 to TRBJ2-7; D is perhaps TRBD2 (7 bases). V dropped 1 base and J dropped 6 bases, with 13 bases sitting between them. Germline assignment: CDR1 DFQATT and CDR2 SNEGSKA (reference sequence). This CDR3 is built from 13 residues. Written as DNA, the CDR3 is TGCAGTGCTAGAGCGGGGGGCGTTCTCGAGCAGTACTTC. It encodes CSARAGGVLEQYF.

The chain carries TRBV12-3 or TRBV12-4 and TRBJ1-1, with D perhaps TRBD1 (5 bases). This CDR3 spans 14 amino acids. Trimming stripped 4 bases from V and 6 bases from J, with 15 bases between. In nucleotides, the CDR3 is TGTGCCAGCAGTTCCGTCCCGGAGGGACCTGAAGCTTTCTTT. Protein sequence: CASSSVPEGPEAFF.

This chain uses TRBV3-1 with TRBJ2-1, with 8 bases identical to TRBD1. The CDR3 runs 15 residues. Trimming removed 8 bases from V and 9 bases from J; junction bases left unmatched: 15. Per germline, CDR1 LGHDT and CDR2 YNNKEL (reference sequence). CDR3 bases: TGTGCCAGCTCCCAAGACAGGGGTCGAGGTGGTGAGCAGTTCTTC. This sequence encodes CASSQDRGRGGEQFF.

This clonotype was counted only a few times. CDR3 sequence (DNA): TGTGCCATCAGAAACTCGGACAGAGGGGATACGCAGTATTTT. Its translation: CAIRNSDRGDTQYF. This chain links TRBV10-3 with TRBJ2-3; D possibly corresponds to TRBD1 (6 bases). Trimming took off 6 bases at V and 6 bases at J, with 16 bases between the two ends. Germline V CDR1 and CDR2: ENHRY, SYGVKD. This CDR3 has 14 residues.

This chain uses TRBV20-1 with TRBJ2-3; no firm D call. V was trimmed by 2 bases and J by 7 bases, leaving 16 bases between them. Germline-derived CDR1 and CDR2 are DFQATT and SNEGSKA (reference sequence). This CDR3 contains 14 residues. The CDR3 reads CSARHRIATYTQYF. In DNA, the CDR3 is TGCAGTGCTAGACACCGGATTGCGACATATACGCAGTATTTT.